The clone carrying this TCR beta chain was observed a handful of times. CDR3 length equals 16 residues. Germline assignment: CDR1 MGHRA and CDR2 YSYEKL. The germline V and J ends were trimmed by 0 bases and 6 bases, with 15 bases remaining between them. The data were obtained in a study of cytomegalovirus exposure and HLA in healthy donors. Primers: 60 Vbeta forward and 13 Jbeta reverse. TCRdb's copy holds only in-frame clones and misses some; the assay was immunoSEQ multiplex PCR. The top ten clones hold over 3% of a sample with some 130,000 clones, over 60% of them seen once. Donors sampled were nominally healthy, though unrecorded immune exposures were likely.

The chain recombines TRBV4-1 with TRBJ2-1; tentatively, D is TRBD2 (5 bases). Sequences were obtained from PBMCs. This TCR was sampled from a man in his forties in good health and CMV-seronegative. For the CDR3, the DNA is TGCGCCAGCAGCCAAGATGGCGGACTCACCGGCAATGAGCAGTTCTTC. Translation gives CASSQDGGLTGNEQFF.